Following are 27 T cell receptor beta chains from one sample sequenced in a study of T-cell reconstitution after alpha-beta-depleted transplantation in children. A TCRbeta library incorporating unique molecular identifiers was prepared. TCRdb analysed the PCR reads with MiXCR anew, one entry per CDR3 protein. The sample shows approximately 220,000 distinct CDR3 sequences, about 15% of them seen only once. This specimen was PBMCs, mostly from graft donor cells, taken 360 days after TCRalphabeta/CD19-depleted stem cell transplant. These TCRs come from a male patient between 2 and 15 years old who had a stem cell transplant for acute lymphoblastic leukemia, so the T cells may come from the graft donor.

The chain combines TRBV5-5 with TRBJ2-6; perhaps D is TRBD1 or TRBD2 (5 bases each). With 1 base removed from V and 2 bases from J, the gap between germline ends came to 10 bases. Germline assignment: CDR1 SGHKS and CDR2 YYEKEE (reference sequence). The CDR3 is 16 amino acids. CDR3 bases: TGTGCCAGCAGCTTGCTCGGGGCAGCTGGGGCCAACGTCCTGACTTTC. Translating gives CASSLLGAAGANVLTF.

This rearrangement joins TRBV19 to TRBJ2-7; 7 bases fit TRBD1. This CDR3 has 14 amino acids. Germline trimming cut 1 base from V and 1 base from J; bases unmatched to any gene: 1. Germline CDR1 reads LNHDA; CDR2 reads SQIVND (reference sequence). Here the CDR3 reads CASSIGDRSYEQYF. The CDR3 bases are TGTGCCAGTAGTATAGGGGACAGATCCTACGAGCAGTACTTC.

This chain connects TRBV18 to TRBJ1-1; D not resolved. CDR3 length: 14 amino acids. Germline V gene sequence: CDR1 KGHSH, CDR2 LQKENI. V was cut by 1 base and J by 4 bases, with 10 bases left in between. The CDR3 bases are TGTGCCAGCTCACCACGCGGACGTACCACTGAAGCTTTCTTT. It specifies CASSPRGRTTEAFF.

The table lists this clonotype with many counts. V and J are TRBV12-3 or TRBV12-4 and TRBJ2-7, with a tentative D call TRBD1 (6 bases). V was shortened by 8 bases and J by 3 bases, with 11 bases between the two germline ends. The CDR3 sequence is 12 residues long. CDR3 nucleotides: TGTGCCAGCCAGGGGCGGAACTACGAGCAGTACTTC. It translates to CASQGRNYEQYF.

This clonotype was seen many times. Relative to the germline gene, one junction end is altered; a read error may explain this. The genes are TRBV7-9 and TRBJ1-5; D gene uncertain. The CDR3 covers 14 residues. From germline, CDR1 is SEHNR and CDR2 FQNEAQ (reference sequence). As DNA, the CDR3 is TGTGCCAGCACCTTACCTGGATTCGATCAGCCCCAGCATTTT. Amino acid sequence: CASTLPGFDQPQHF.

This clonotype was counted a few times. This sequence joins TRBV5-5 and TRBJ2-7; no clear D. Germline CDR1 reads SGHKS; CDR2 reads YYEKEE (reference sequence). V was trimmed by 6 bases and J by 4 bases, leaving 23 bases between them. The CDR3 sequence is 16 residues long. Here the CDR3 DNA reads TGTGCCAGCACCTTAGATCATTCCACCAGGTCTTACGAGCAGTACTTC. Encoded protein: CASTLDHSTRSYEQYF.

Of note for this clonotype: At one of its ends the junction is not consistent with the germline gene, which may arise from a read error. The chain uses TRBV12-3 or TRBV12-4 and TRBJ2-3; 9 nucleotides match TRBD2. This CDR3 region has 14 residues. The CDR3 region is CASSPPGLATSRLF. The CDR3, as DNA: TGTGCCAGCAGTCCTCCGGGACTAGCCACCTCACGGCTGTTT.

This clonotype was seen a few times. CDR3 coding DNA: TGCGCCAGCAGTTCAGCCCCCCTAGCGGCCTCCTACAATGAGCAGTTCTTC. Protein sequence: CASSSAPLAASYNEQFF. The chain recombines TRBV5-1 with TRBJ2-1, with 7 bases fitting TRBD2. The germline V gene has CDR1 SGHRS and CDR2 YFSETQ. The CDR3 loop spans 17 amino acids. J was trimmed by 0 bases and V by 5 bases; bases with no gene match: 11.

As DNA, the CDR3 is TGTGCCAGCATTACGACTAGTAGTGGCAATGAGCAGTTCTTC. Its translation: CASITTSSGNEQFF. This chain links TRBV12-3 or TRBV12-4 with TRBJ2-1, with D possibly TRBD2 on 6 matching bases. Trimming removed 7 bases at V and 6 bases at J, with 16 bases between. The CDR3 consists of 14 residues.

This clonotype was detected only a few times. The J gene is TRBJ2-2, the V gene TRBV10-3, with D tentatively TRBD1 (7 bases). This CDR3 is 14 amino acids long. V lost 9 bases, J lost 2 bases, and 13 bases lay in between. Germline V gene lookup returns CDR1 ENHRY and CDR2 SYGVKD. The CDR3 protein is CAMTGTPNTGELFF. CDR3 sequence (DNA): TGTGCCATGACAGGGACTCCCAACACCGGGGAGCTGTTTTTT.

This clonotype was detected only a few times. V usage is TRBV5-1 and J usage is TRBJ2-3, with D maybe TRBD1 (5 bases). Between the trimmed V and J ends, which lost 2 bases and 2 bases, there was a span of 9 bases. The germline gives CDR1 SGHRS, CDR2 YFSETQ. The CDR3 length is 14 residues. The CDR3 here is CASSFDRPTDTQYF. In DNA form, the CDR3 reads TGCGCCAGCAGCTTCGACAGACCCACAGATACGCAGTATTTT.

This clonotype has more than one count but fewer than ten. The V call is TRBV20-1, the J call TRBJ1-1, with D hard to call. Germline V gene data show CDR1 as DFQATT and CDR2 as SNEGSKA (reference sequence). The germline V and J ends were trimmed by 6 bases and 11 bases, with 16 bases remaining between them. This CDR3 comprises 11 residues. CDR3 in DNA: TGCAGTGCCCCCATTCCCTGGGTGGCTTTCTTT. This sequence encodes CSAPIPWVAFF.

This clonotype was counted between two and nine times. The V gene is TRBV7-2, the J gene TRBJ2-7; 16 positions match TRBD2. The CDR3 has 17 residues. Germline CDR1 and CDR2: SGHTA and FQGNSA. Trimming cost V 5 bases and J 2 bases; bases outside gene matches: 6. CDR3 DNA: TGTGCCAGCAGCGCGGGACTAGCGGGGGGGACCCCCTACGAGCAGTACTTC. Translation: CASSAGLAGGTPYEQYF.

This clonotype occurred many times. The chain couples TRBV6-5 to TRBJ2-2, with D tentatively TRBD1 (6 bases). This CDR3 region has 14 residues. The germline V and J ends were trimmed by 2 bases and 5 bases, with 9 bases remaining between them. Germline V gene data show CDR1 as MNHEY and CDR2 as SVGAGI. This chain's CDR3 is CASSYKRGTGELFF. The CDR3 DNA follows: TGTGCCAGCAGTTACAAGAGGGGGACCGGGGAGCTGTTTTTT.

V is TRBV20-1 and J is TRBJ2-7; 8 bases match TRBD1. Losses at the gene ends were 0 bases for V and 5 bases for J; bases not matched to a gene: 6. This CDR3 has 14 residues. Germline CDR1 reads DFQATT; CDR2 reads SNEGSKA (reference sequence). The CDR3 loop is CSARDRTGSNEQYF. The CDR3 DNA follows: TGCAGTGCTAGAGACCGGACAGGGTCGAACGAGCAGTACTTC.

This clonotype was detected a few times. This rearrangement joins TRBV20-1 to TRBJ1-4, with D hard to call. V gave up 8 bases and J gave up 8 bases, with 24 bases separating them. Germline V gene sequence: CDR1 DFQATT, CDR2 SNEGSKA (reference sequence). CDR3 size: 15 residues. CDR3 residues: CSPLTDPSSGEKLFF. DNA for the CDR3: TGCAGTCCGCTCACAGACCCTTCATCCGGGGAAAAACTGTTTTTT.

The gene calls are TRBV3-1 and TRBJ2-1; 14 positions agree with TRBD2. Germline V gives CDR1 LGHDT, CDR2 YNNKEL (reference sequence). The CDR3 consists of 18 residues. Unmatched junction bases numbered 14, after V lost 4 bases and J lost 9 bases. CDR3 region: CASSPRNPTSGGAGEQFF. CDR3 DNA sequence: TGTGCCAGCAGCCCAAGAAACCCGACTAGCGGGGGGGCAGGTGAGCAGTTCTTC.

This clonotype has only one observation. Compared with germline, one end of the junction differs, possibly owing to a read error. The chain recombines TRBV4-2 with TRBJ2-3, with 12 bases identical to TRBD2. The CDR3 has 17 residues. CDR1 is LGHNA and CDR2 is YNFKEQ in the germline V gene. CDR3 nucleotide sequence: TGTGCCATCAGCCCAAGACTAGCGGGGGCACCGGGGGATACGCAGTATTTT. As protein: CAISPRLAGAPGDTQYF.

This clonotype has more than one count but fewer than ten. The J gene is TRBJ2-1, the V gene TRBV11-2; D call uncertain. Trimming left V 1 base short and J 4 bases short, with 11 bases between. The CDR3 consists of 15 residues. CDR1 is SGHAT, CDR2 FQNNGV, per germline. The CDR3 nucleotides are TGTGCCAGCAGCTTAGGGGAACACAATTACAATGAGCAGTTCTTC. Residues: CASSLGEHNYNEQFF.

V gene TRBV5-1 combines with J gene TRBJ2-3; D gene uncertain. The germline V gene encodes CDR1 SGHRS and CDR2 YFSETQ. The CDR3 has 13 residues. The V end was cut by 5 bases, the J end by 3 bases, with 10 bases between. CDR3 in amino acids: CASRAGFTDTQYF. In DNA form, the CDR3 reads TGCGCCAGCAGGGCAGGTTTTACAGATACGCAGTATTTT.

The chain is built from TRBV5-1 and TRBJ2-5; D call uncertain. This CDR3 has 15 amino acids. The V gene's germline CDR1 is SGHRS and CDR2 YFSETQ. V was shortened by 1 base and J by 5 bases, with 15 bases between the two germline ends. CDR3 region: CASSLSQALEETQYF. CDR3 sequence (DNA): TGCGCCAGCAGCTTGTCCCAGGCCTTAGAGGAGACCCAGTACTTC.

In its sample, this clonotype was seen a few times. The junction departs from germline at one end; a sequencing error may be responsible. V and J are TRBV4-3 and TRBJ1-1; D call uncertain. The V gene's germline CDR1 is LGHNA and CDR2 YSLEER. There are 13 residues in the CDR3. This CDR3 reads CASSQAQGRGMLF. In DNA form, the CDR3 reads TGCGCCAGCAGCCAAGCCCAAGGGAGAGGGATGCTCTTT.

The rearrangement links TRBV7-2 to TRBJ2-5; 7 nucleotides align to TRBD1. This CDR3 comprises 14 residues. Germline assignment: CDR1 SGHTA and CDR2 FQGNSA. The J segment lost 5 bases and the V segment lost 2 bases, leaving 5 bases of the junction unmatched. This CDR3 reads CASSLIGGGETQYF. The CDR3 region has the DNA TGTGCCAGCAGCTTAATAGGGGGCGGGGAGACCCAGTACTTC.

This clonotype was seen a few times. The chain has TRBV7-9 and TRBJ2-7, with D tentatively TRBD2 (5 bases). With 8 bases removed from V and 0 bases from J, the gap between germline ends came to 11 bases. Germline-derived CDR1 and CDR2 are SEHNR and FQNEAQ (reference sequence). The CDR3 runs 13 residues. This chain's CDR3 is CASEGAISYEQYF. The CDR3 coding sequence is TGTGCCAGCGAGGGAGCTATCTCCTACGAGCAGTACTTC.

This clonotype was detected only a few times. The rearrangement joins TRBV24-1 to TRBJ2-7; D gene unclear. CDR3 length: 13 amino acids. The germline V and J ends were trimmed by 9 bases and 0 bases, with 11 bases remaining between them. Per germline, CDR1 KGHDR and CDR2 SFDVKD. This CDR3 reads CATSTGNSYEQYF. For the CDR3, the DNA is TGTGCCACCTCGACCGGCAACTCCTACGAGCAGTACTTC.

CDR3: CASSHRGVGISNYEQYF. The CDR3 region has the DNA TGTGCCAGCAGCCACCGGGGGGTGGGGATAAGTAACTACGAGCAGTACTTC. This chain connects TRBV27 to TRBJ2-7; TRBD2 matches 7 bases. V shed 6 bases and J 3 bases; nucleotides not matched to a gene: 17. Per the germline V gene, CDR1 is MNHEY and CDR2 is SMNVEV (reference sequence). The CDR3 consists of 17 residues.

V and J are TRBV5-1 and TRBJ2-2; perhaps TRBD2 as D (7 bases). In germline, CDR1 is SGHRS, CDR2 YFSETQ. Between the trimmed V and J ends, which lost 4 bases and 3 bases, there was a span of 13 bases. The CDR3 is 15 amino acids. This CDR3 reads CASSGAGADTGELFF. Here the CDR3 DNA reads TGCGCCAGCAGCGGGGCGGGGGCCGACACCGGGGAGCTGTTTTTT.